This is a list of T cell receptor beta chains from one sample in a study of T cell changes during pregnancy in multiple sclerosis. Only in-frame clones appear in the TCRdb table, and some are missing; sequencing was by immunoSEQ multiplex PCR. The sample has roughly 68,000 clones, just over 90% seen once. The sequencing used peripheral blood, collected in the second trimester of pregnancy. The receptors were gathered from a female donor in good health, enrolled as a control in a pregnancy study. Each CDR3 is given with its conserved first and last residue. A D gene is named only where the DNA matches it firmly. Expanded clones get a size class; other rows say once, few or many, or leave the size out.

CAWSVAGIGEQFF,TGTGCCTGGAGTGTTGCAGGGATCGGTGAGCAGTTCTTC,once,.,TRBJ2-1,TRBV30
CASSLTAGAEAFF,TGTGCCAGCAGCTTAACGGCAGGGGCTGAAGCTTTCTTT,.,.,TRBJ1-1,TRBV7-3
CASSRDSPIADTQYF,TGTGCCAGCAGCCGGGACAGCCCTATCGCAGATACGCAGTATTTT,.,TRBD1,TRBJ2-3,TRBV7-9
CATSVGALKPQHF,TGTGCCACCAGCGTAGGGGCTCTGAAGCCCCAGCATTTT,.,.,TRBJ1-5,TRBV15
CASSFREGQETQYF,TGTGCCAGCAGCTTTCGGGAGGGCCAAGAGACCCAGTACTTC,.,TRBD2,TRBJ2-5,TRBV5-6
CASSGTRSNQPQHF,TGTGCCAGTAGCGGGACACGTAGCAATCAGCCCCAGCATTTT,.,.,TRBJ1-5,TRBV19
CASSQDRPGRGLSTNEKLFF,TGCGCCAGCAGCCAAGACCGCCCGGGCAGGGGATTATCAACTAATGAAAAACTGTTTTTT,.,.,TRBJ1-4,TRBV4-3
CASSIDPPLHSGNTIYF,TGTGCCAGTAGTATAGATCCTCCACTCCACTCTGGAAACACCATATATTTT,.,.,TRBJ1-3,TRBV19
CASTPGQSYEQYF,TGTGCCAGCACCCCGGGACAGTCCTACGAGCAGTACTTC,.,TRBD1,TRBJ2-7,TRBV28
CASSSTGREETQYF,TGCGCCAGCAGCTCAACAGGGAGGGAAGAGACCCAGTACTTC,once,.,TRBJ2-5,TRBV5-1
CASSEQGENQPQHF,TGTGCCAGCAGTGAACAGGGGGAAAATCAGCCCCAGCATTTT,.,TRBD1,TRBJ1-5,TRBV6-1
CASSWTAGNEQFF,TGCGCCAGCAGCTGGACAGCGGGAAATGAGCAGTTCTTC,.,.,TRBJ2-1,TRBV5-1
CASSLEVRAGREHEQYF,TGCGCCAGCAGCTTGGAGGTCCGGGCCGGGAGGGAGCACGAGCAGTACTTC,.,TRBD2,TRBJ2-7,TRBV5-1
CASSSYAHRGTEAFF,TGTGCCAGCAGCTCTTACGCCCATCGGGGCACTGAAGCTTTCTTT,.,.,TRBJ1-1,TRBV7-2
CASSEVLAGGPGEQFF,TGCGCCAGCAGTGAGGTCCTAGCGGGGGGGCCGGGTGAGCAGTTCTTC,.,TRBD2,TRBJ2-1,TRBV10-2
CSVGLAGGPEEQFF,TGCAGCGTTGGACTAGCGGGAGGGCCGGAGGAGCAGTTCTTC,.,TRBD2,TRBJ2-1,TRBV29-1
CASRYRVGGYTF,TGTGCCAGCAGATACAGGGTCGGCGGCTACACCTTC,.,.,TRBJ1-2,TRBV5-6
CASSFRSVNTGELFF,TGTGCCAGCAGCTTCCGTAGCGTGAACACCGGGGAGCTGTTTTTT,once,.,TRBJ2-2,TRBV7-9
CASSERDSVNTQYF,TGTGCCAGCAGCGAACGGGACAGCGTAAATACGCAGTATTTT,.,TRBD1,TRBJ2-3,TRBV7-9
CATGGLDYGYTF,TGTGCTACGGGGGGTCTGGACTATGGCTACACCTTC,.,.,TRBJ1-2,TRBV19
CASSPELLAGDNTQYF,TGCGCCAGCAGCCCGGAATTACTAGCGGGAGATAATACGCAGTATTTT,.,TRBD2,TRBJ2-3,TRBV5-1
CASSKPTGGAPEAFF,TGTGCCAGTAGTAAGCCGACAGGGGGCGCGCCTGAAGCTTTCTTT,.,TRBD1,TRBJ1-1,TRBV19
CASSQGVAYNTGELFF,TGTGCCAGCAGCCAAGGGGTAGCGTACAACACCGGGGAGCTGTTTTTT,.,.,TRBJ2-2,TRBV4-2
CASRPGGTSTDTQYF,TGTGCCAGCAGACCCGGCGGGACTAGCACAGATACGCAGTATTTT,.,.,TRBJ2-3,TRBV2